This is a list of T cell receptor beta chains from one sample in a study of identifying expanded T cells in peripheral blood. Repertoires were generated with immunoSEQ multiplex PCR, while TCRdb's copy carries only in-frame clones and drops some. The table lists about 100,000 clones, over 75% of them singletons. Sequencing was done on a sample of blood. The origin of the receptors is a person aged 18-69 years in good health. Both conserved end residues are part of each CDR3. D genes are given only for firm matches. Expanded clones are given a class, and other clones once, few, many or no size at all.

cdr3_aa,cdr3_nt,v_call,d_call,j_call,clone_size
CASSGAGQGTEAFF,TGTGCCAGCAGTGGAGCGGGACAGGGGACTGAAGCTTTCTTT,TRBV2,TRBD1,TRBJ1-1,.
CASSPQRLSSGEQYF,TGTGCCAGCAGCCCCCAACGGCTTTCCTCTGGGGAGCAGTACTTC,TRBV11-2,.,TRBJ2-7,.
CASSVEGRGYTF,TGTGCCAGCAGCGTAGAGGGGCGAGGCTACACCTTC,TRBV9,.,TRBJ1-2,.
CASRHDGSSYNSPLHF,TGCGCCAGCAGGCACGACGGTAGCTCCTATAATTCACCCCTCCACTTT,TRBV4-1,.,TRBJ1-6,few
CASSQAQGWGYTF,TGTGCCAGCAGCCAAGCGCAGGGCTGGGGCTACACCTTC,TRBV14,.,TRBJ1-2,.
CASSLTGGTHNEQFF,TGTGCCAGCAGCTTAACAGGGGGGACCCACAATGAGCAGTTCTTC,TRBV7-3,.,TRBJ2-1,.
CASSWEGDQPQHF,TGTGCCAGCAGCTGGGAAGGGGATCAGCCCCAGCATTTT,TRBV11-2,.,TRBJ1-5,.
CASSQTSGSYEQYF,TGCGCCAGCAGCCAAACTAGCGGATCCTACGAGCAGTACTTC,TRBV5-1,TRBD2,TRBJ2-7,.
CAGPGQGSGYTF,TGTGCCGGCCCGGGACAGGGGAGCGGCTACACCTTC,TRBV30,TRBD1,TRBJ1-2,.
CASSVAQANYGYTF,TGTGCCAGCAGCGTAGCTCAAGCAAACTATGGCTACACCTTC,TRBV9,.,TRBJ1-2,.
CASSPETGQGALGYTF,TGTGCCAGCAGCCCCGAGACTGGACAGGGGGCATTAGGCTACACCTTC,TRBV7-9,TRBD1,TRBJ1-2,.
CASSLMTGPEKLFF,TGTGCCAGCAGCTTGATGACAGGGCCTGAAAAACTGTTTTTT,TRBV5-6,TRBD1,TRBJ1-4,once
CASSWAGMGDTGELFF,TGTGCCAGCAGCTGGGCCGGGATGGGGGACACCGGGGAGCTGTTTTTT,TRBV7-3,.,TRBJ2-2,.
CASSLELTGMDEKLFF,TGTGCCAGCAGCTTGGAGTTGACAGGGATGGATGAAAAACTGTTTTTT,TRBV7-9,TRBD1,TRBJ1-4,few
CASSLGQGQRDTIYF,TGTGCCAGCAGCTTAGGACAGGGGCAGAGAGACACCATATATTTT,TRBV11-2,TRBD1,TRBJ1-3,.
CASSAGQSESPLHF,TGTGCCAGCAGTGCGGGACAGAGCGAGTCACCCCTCCACTTT,TRBV2,TRBD1,TRBJ1-6,.
CASRERPSTDTQYF,TGTGCCAGTAGGGAGCGGCCAAGCACAGATACGCAGTATTTT,TRBV19,.,TRBJ2-3,.
CAWSPDLTGDRTNYGYTF,TGTGCCTGGAGCCCCGATCTGACAGGGGACCGGACCAACTATGGCTACACCTTC,TRBV30,TRBD1,TRBJ1-2,once
CASSRYNEQFF,TGTGCCAGCAGCCGCTACAATGAGCAGTTCTTC,TRBV9,.,TRBJ2-1,.
CATSRDRGLDEQFF,TGTGCCACCAGCAGGGACAGGGGGCTTGATGAGCAGTTCTTC,TRBV15,TRBD1,TRBJ2-1,.
CASTTSRDRVNGELFF,TGTGCCAGCACCACAAGCCGGGACAGGGTTAACGGGGAGCTGTTTTTT,TRBV7-9,TRBD1,TRBJ2-2,.
CASSLGGTGNQSF,TGTGCCAGCAGCTTAGGAGGGACAGGGAACCAGTCCTTC,TRBV7-8,TRBD1,TRBJ2-7,.
CASSLAGWAHEGGTEAFF,TGTGCCAGCAGCTTAGCCGGCTGGGCCCACGAGGGAGGCACTGAAGCTTTCTTT,TRBV11-1,.,TRBJ1-1,.
CASSLSGGASDTQYF,TGCGCCAGCAGCTTGTCTGGGGGTGCGAGCGATACGCAGTATTTT,TRBV5-1,.,TRBJ2-3,.
CAWSANYGYTF,TGTGCCTGGAGTGCCAACTATGGCTACACCTTC,TRBV30,.,TRBJ1-2,.
CASSEPRTGGHYGYTF,TGTGCCAGCAGTGAACCGAGGACAGGGGGTCACTATGGCTACACCTTC,TRBV6-1,TRBD1,TRBJ1-2,.
CASSRKGDGNTIYF,TGCGCCAGCAGCCGTAAGGGGGATGGAAACACCATATATTTT,TRBV5-1,.,TRBJ1-3,.
CASSTLAGGRSYEQYF,TGTGCCAGCTCAACCCTAGCGGGGGGTCGCTCCTACGAGCAGTACTTC,TRBV18,TRBD2,TRBJ2-7,once
CASSVGGTDTQYF,TGTGCCAGCAGCGTAGGGGGCACAGATACGCAGTATTTT,TRBV9,.,TRBJ2-3,.
CASSFGTQETQYF,TGTGCCAGCAGCTTCGGGACGCAAGAGACCCAGTACTTC,TRBV11-2,.,TRBJ2-5,.
CASSQGEAGPQYF,TGCGCCAGCAGCCAAGGGGAGGCGGGGCCCCAGTATTTT,TRBV4-1,.,TRBJ2-3,.
CASSSRTGNTEAFF,TGCGCCAGCAGCTCCCGGACGGGGAACACTGAAGCTTTCTTT,TRBV5-1,.,TRBJ1-1,.
CASSARGQHNEQFF,TGTGCCAGCAGCGCGCGGGGACAGCACAATGAGCAGTTCTTC,TRBV11-2,.,TRBJ2-1,.
CASSYSTSAMTF,TGTGCCAGCAGTTACTCGACGTCAGCAATGACCTTC,TRBV6-5,.,TRBJ1-2,few
CASSLDRPSGYTF,TGCGCCAGCAGCTTGGACAGGCCCTCTGGCTACACCTTC,TRBV5-1,.,TRBJ1-2,.
CASSWTIPNNEQFF,TGTGCCAGCAGCTGGACTATCCCCAACAATGAGCAGTTCTTC,TRBV11-2,.,TRBJ2-1,.
CASSYVGQGYGYTF,TGTGCCAGCAGTTACGTTGGGCAGGGGTATGGCTACACCTTC,TRBV6-6,.,TRBJ1-2,.
CATSGFGNSPLHF,TGTGCCACCTCAGGGTTTGGTAATTCACCCCTCCACTTT,TRBV11-2,.,TRBJ1-6,.
CASSFRDGPYEQYF,TGTGCCAGCAGTTTCCGGGACGGCCCCTACGAGCAGTACTTC,TRBV27,.,TRBJ2-7,.
CASSIKAGLTNTGELFF,TGTGCCAGTAGTATTAAGGCAGGGTTGACGAACACCGGGGAGCTGTTTTTT,TRBV19,.,TRBJ2-2,once
CASSPGQGADTQYF,TGTGCCAGCAGCCCAGGACAGGGGGCAGATACGCAGTATTTT,TRBV28,TRBD1,TRBJ2-3,few
CASSMFWEINYGYTF,TGTGCCAGTAGTATGTTTTGGGAAATAAACTATGGCTACACCTTC,TRBV19,.,TRBJ1-2,.
CASSKKGGGPPYGYTF,TGTGCCAGCAGCAAAAAAGGGGGAGGGCCACCGTATGGCTACACCTTC,TRBV21-1,.,TRBJ1-2,once
CATSSPYFSGTNYEQYF,TGTGCCACCAGCAGCCCCTATTTTTCCGGGACAAACTACGAGCAGTACTTC,TRBV15,.,TRBJ2-7,.
CASSVNNNSPLHF,TGTGCCAGCAGCGTAAATAATAATTCACCCCTCCACTTT,TRBV9,.,TRBJ1-6,few
CASSLGPRTSGPQETQYF,TGTGCCAGCAGCTTAGGCCCTCGGACTAGCGGGCCTCAAGAGACCCAGTACTTC,TRBV7-9,TRBD2,TRBJ2-5,.
CASSEWGHGTEAFF,TGTGCCAGCAGTGAATGGGGCCATGGCACTGAAGCTTTCTTT,TRBV2,.,TRBJ1-1,.
CASSLAQGSGNTIYF,TGTGCCAGCAGCTTAGCCCAGGGTTCTGGAAACACCATATATTTT,TRBV6-1,.,TRBJ1-3,.
CASSQGSGTGLEQFF,TGTGCCAGCAGCCAAGGTTCCGGGACAGGGTTAGAGCAGTTCTTC,TRBV4-2,TRBD1,TRBJ2-1,.
CAISGPRVNEQFF,TGTGCCATCAGTGGACCTAGAGTCAATGAGCAGTTCTTC,TRBV10-3,.,TRBJ2-1,.